A single sample gave rise to the 21 T cell receptor beta chains below, sequenced in a study of blood T cell repertoires in COVID-19. The method was immunoSEQ multiplex PCR; TCRdb's version includes in-frame clones alone and lacks a portion of them. The sample lists approximately 350,000 clones; roughly 90% were seen once. Specimen: peripheral blood. These receptors were obtained from a woman in her seventies with COVID-19, enrolled during active disease.

In this sample, this clone turned up a few times. The J gene is TRBJ2-7, the V gene TRBV9; D gene unclear. The germline gives CDR1 SGDLS, CDR2 YYNGEE. This CDR3 is built from 13 residues. The V end was cut by 4 bases, the J end by 0 bases, with 8 bases between. CDR3 nucleotides: TGTGCCAGCAGCTCTCGGAGCTCCTACGAGCAGTACTTC. Protein sequence: CASSSRSSYEQYF.

The J gene is TRBJ1-1, the V gene TRBV9; D perhaps matches TRBD1 (6 bases). Trimming shortened V by 5 bases and J by 11 bases, and 13 bases separated the two germline ends. CDR1 is SGDLS and CDR2 is YYNGEE in the germline V gene. The CDR3 is made up of 11 amino acids. The CDR3, as DNA: TGTGCCAGCAGTTACAGGGTTGAGGCTTTCTTT. Its protein is CASSYRVEAFF.

V and J are TRBV19 and TRBJ1-4, with 7 bases lining up with TRBD1. Unmatched junction bases numbered 1, after V lost 6 bases and J lost 3 bases. The CDR3 is 13 residues long. Germline V CDR1 and CDR2: LNHDA, SQIVND (reference sequence). The CDR3 protein is CASRDRSNEKLFF. CDR3 nucleotides: TGTGCCAGTAGGGACAGGTCTAATGAAAAACTGTTTTTT.

J is TRBJ1-1 and V is TRBV28, with 7 positions matching TRBD1. V shed 1 base and J 10 bases; nucleotides not matched to a gene: 6. Germline V CDR1 and CDR2: MDHEN, SYDVKM. The CDR3 is made up of 13 amino acids. CDR3 nucleotide sequence: TGTGCCAGCAGTTTATCTCGGGAGGGGGCAGCTTTCTTT. Amino acid sequence: CASSLSREGAAFF.

The chain carries TRBV28 and TRBJ2-2; 7 bases agree with TRBD1. Trimming removed 5 bases from V and 2 bases from J; junction bases left unmatched: 20. The CDR3 sequence is 20 residues long. Germline V gives CDR1 MDHEN, CDR2 SYDVKM. The CDR3 is CASSKKRFTGTVRNTGELFF. The CDR3 bases are TGTGCCAGCAGTAAGAAAAGGTTCACTGGGACAGTACGAAACACCGGGGAGCTGTTTTTT.

This chain uses TRBV11-2 with TRBJ2-3; tentative D call: TRBD2 (5 bases). V was shortened by 4 bases and J by 5 bases, with 7 bases between the two germline ends. Germline CDR1 SGHAT, CDR2 FQNNGV. This CDR3 spans 12 amino acids. The CDR3 DNA reads as TGTGCCAGCAGCTCGGGGATAGATACGCAGTATTTT. This sequence encodes CASSSGIDTQYF. The variable domain in full, with the rest retrieved from reference TRBV11-2 and TRBJ2-3, is EAGVAQSPRYKIIEKRQSVAFWCNPISGHATLYWYQQILGQGPKLLIQFQNNGVVDDSQLPKDRFSAERLKGVDSTLKIQPAKLEDSAVYLCASSSGIDTQYFGPGTRLTVL.

The chain joins TRBV5-1 to TRBJ2-5, with D possibly matching TRBD2 (5 bases). Trimming shortened V by 5 bases and J by 5 bases, and 16 bases separated the two germline ends. Germline V lookup: CDR1 SGHRS, CDR2 YFSETQ. This CDR3 comprises 14 residues. DNA for the CDR3: TGCGCCAGCAGTCTCGAAGGGAGAAAGGAGACCCAGTACTTC. This gives the protein CASSLEGRKETQYF.

The chain recombines TRBV28 with TRBJ2-1; TRBD1 matches at 9 bases. With V trimmed by 5 bases and J by 4 bases, 3 bases remained unmatched. Germline V gives CDR1 MDHEN, CDR2 SYDVKM. The CDR3 contains 14 residues. CDR3 residues: CASSPGTGYNEQFF. For the CDR3, the DNA is TGTGCCAGCAGTCCCGGGACAGGGTACAATGAGCAGTTCTTC.

This clone was seen just once. The rearrangement joins TRBV12-5 to TRBJ1-6, with D unclear. V was trimmed by 8 bases and J by 7 bases, leaving 15 bases between them. This CDR3 has 14 amino acids. Germline lookup yields CDR1 LGHNT and CDR2 FRNRAP. The CDR3 nucleotides read TGTGCTAGTCAAGAGGAGCGACGGAATTCACCCCTCCACTTT. Residues: CASQEERRNSPLHF.

The chain uses TRBV10-2 and TRBJ2-3; the match to TRBD2 covers 8 bases. Unmatched junction bases numbered 7, after V lost 6 bases and J lost 2 bases. From germline, CDR1 is WSHSY and CDR2 SAAADI. This CDR3 has 15 residues. The CDR3 spells CASRSTSGLTDTQYF. CDR3 nucleotides: TGCGCCAGCAGGAGCACTAGCGGACTCACAGATACGCAGTATTTT.

In DNA, the CDR3 is TGTGCCAGCAGCTTTCGGTTGGAGGGGGAGACCCAGTACTTC. Protein product: CASSFRLEGETQYF. This sequence joins TRBV5-4 and TRBJ2-5; D is possibly TRBD2 (6 bases). The CDR3 sequence is 14 residues long. V was cut by 2 bases and J by 5 bases, with 13 bases left in between. Germline CDR1 and CDR2: SGHNT and YYREEE (reference sequence).

This chain connects TRBV5-1 to TRBJ2-4; 7 positions match TRBD1. This CDR3 comprises 17 residues. The V gene's germline CDR1 is SGHRS and CDR2 YFSETQ. V shed 4 bases and J 0 bases; nucleotides not matched to a gene: 10. The CDR3 sequence: CASSAGTALLAKNIQYF. CDR3 nucleotides: TGCGCCAGCAGCGCAGGGACAGCACTTTTAGCCAAAAACATTCAGTACTTC.

This sequence joins TRBV13 and TRBJ2-1; TRBD1 matches at 9 bases. Losses at the gene ends were 8 bases for V and 6 bases for J; bases not matched to a gene: 8. Germline V CDR1 and CDR2: PRHDT, FYEKMQ (reference sequence). There are 14 residues in the CDR3. The CDR3 coding sequence is TGTGCCAGCTTCCGTCGGGACAGGGTCAATGAGCAGTTCTTC. Residues: CASFRRDRVNEQFF.

This clone occurred many times. The chain couples TRBV2 to TRBJ1-4, with no clear D. CDR1 is SNHLY and CDR2 is FYNNEI in the germline V gene. The V end lost 2 bases, the J end lost 8 bases, and 12 bases lay between the germline ends. The length of the CDR3 is 14 residues. The CDR3 DNA follows: TGTGCCAGCAGTGAAACTGGGCTTCGAGAAAAACTGTTTTTT. Amino acid sequence: CASSETGLREKLFF.

The chain couples TRBV7-9 to TRBJ1-2; D is ambiguous. V lost 7 bases and J lost 3, with 15 bases in between. Germline CDR1 is SEHNR and CDR2 is FQNEAQ (reference sequence). This CDR3 spans 14 amino acids. CDR3 nucleotides: TGTGCCAGCACCTCTCCGGGGAACGACTATGGCTACACCTTC. Protein product: CASTSPGNDYGYTF.

This chain uses TRBV28 with TRBJ1-4, with no clear D. Looked up from germline, CDR1 is MDHEN and CDR2 is SYDVKM. The CDR3 covers 17 residues. V was shortened by 3 bases and J by 0 bases, with 14 bases between the two germline ends. Here the CDR3 reads CASSLGAAEATNEKLFF. In nucleotides, the CDR3 is TGTGCCAGCAGTTTGGGTGCGGCAGAGGCAACTAATGAAAAACTGTTTTTT.

Note on this clone: Other DNA sequences of this sample code for an identical CDR3. The chain is built from TRBV12-3 or TRBV12-4 and TRBJ1-1; D is perhaps TRBD1 (6 bases). V shed 7 bases and J shed 0 bases, with 9 bases lying between them. CDR3 length: 13 residues. CDR3 protein: CASIPGVNTEAFF. In nucleotides, the CDR3 is TGTGCCAGCATCCCAGGGGTGAACACTGAAGCTTTCTTT.

The chain is built from TRBV7-3 and TRBJ2-7; tentatively, D is TRBD1 (6 bases). This CDR3 is built from 14 residues. V shed 2 bases and J shed 1 base, with 9 bases lying between them. Germline V gives CDR1 SGHTA, CDR2 FQGTGA. The CDR3 here is CASSLGGESYEQYF. CDR3 nucleotide sequence: TGTGCCAGCAGCTTAGGGGGCGAGTCCTACGAGCAGTACTTC.

The chain recombines TRBV27 with TRBJ2-3; 15 bases align to TRBD2. After removal of 6 bases from V and 3 bases from J, the junction contained 10 bases not matched to a gene. This CDR3 spans 18 amino acids. CDR1 is MNHEY, CDR2 SMNVEV, per germline (reference sequence). CDR3 region: CASSQGTSGGRRTDTQYF. CDR3 nucleotide sequence: TGTGCCAGCAGCCAAGGGACTAGCGGGGGGCGTAGGACAGATACGCAGTATTTT.

J is TRBJ1-2 and V is TRBV27; 8 bases map to TRBD1. V dropped 4 bases and J dropped 4; count of bases not matched to a gene: 5. Per the germline V gene, CDR1 is MNHEY and CDR2 is SMNVEV (reference sequence). This CDR3 has 14 residues. As DNA, the CDR3 is TGTGCCAGCAGTTCGGCAGGGACAGGCTATGGCTACACCTTC. It specifies CASSSAGTGYGYTF.

This clone appeared a single time. The CDR3 reads CSVEADTGELFF. The CDR3 DNA is TGCAGCGTTGAGGCAGACACCGGGGAGCTGTTTTTT. The V call is TRBV29-1, the J call TRBJ2-2; no clear D gene. V lost 3 bases and J 3 bases, leaving 5 bases between the germline ends. CDR1 and CDR2 (germline): SQVTM, ANQGSEA. The CDR3 runs 12 residues.